The present T cell receptor (beta chain) was sequenced within a study of blood T cell repertoires in COVID-19. At the level of the study: Whether acute or convalescent, the COVID-19 samples came from the United States, Italy and Spain. T cells, B-cell-depleted T cells, or PBMCs supplied cDNA or gDNA.

Authors' methods: Cell counts per sample came from amplifying reference gene primers. This table comes from immunoSEQ multiplex PCR, and its TCRdb copy is limited to in-frame clones, with some not included. That table supplies the V and J calls and clone size; D and trimming were determined from the DNA. The table includes more than 95,000 clones, approximately 87% detected once. In germline, CDR1 is MNHEY, CDR2 SVGEGT. The length of the CDR3 is 16 residues. The V end was cut by 2 bases, the J end by 0 bases, with 13 bases between. Material for sequencing was peripheral blood. The chain joins TRBV6-2 or TRBV6-3 to TRBJ1-1; TRBD1 is a possible D gene (5 bases). The origin of this receptor is a man between 50 and 59 years old with acute or convalescent COVID-19. In nucleotides, the CDR3 is TGTGCCAGCAGTTACCGGGTCCAGGACATGAACACTGAAGCTTTCTTT. As protein: CASSYRVQDMNTEAFF.